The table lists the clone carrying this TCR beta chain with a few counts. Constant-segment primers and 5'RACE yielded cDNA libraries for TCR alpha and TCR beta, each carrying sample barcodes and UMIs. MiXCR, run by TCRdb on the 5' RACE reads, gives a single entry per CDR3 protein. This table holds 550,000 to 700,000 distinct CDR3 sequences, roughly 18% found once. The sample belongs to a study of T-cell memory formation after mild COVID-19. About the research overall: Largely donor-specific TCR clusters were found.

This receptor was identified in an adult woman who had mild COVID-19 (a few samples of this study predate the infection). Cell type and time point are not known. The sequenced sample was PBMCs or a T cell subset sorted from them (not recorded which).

This CDR3 reads CASSQSGGLNTGELFF. The CDR3 DNA reads as TGTGCCAGCAGCCAGTCTGGCGGCTTGAACACCGGGGAGCTGTTTTTT. The chain couples TRBV3-1 to TRBJ2-2; the D is unclear. The germline gives CDR1 LGHDT, CDR2 YNNKEL (reference sequence). V lost 3 bases and J 1 base, leaving 12 bases between the germline ends. The CDR3 length is 16 residues.